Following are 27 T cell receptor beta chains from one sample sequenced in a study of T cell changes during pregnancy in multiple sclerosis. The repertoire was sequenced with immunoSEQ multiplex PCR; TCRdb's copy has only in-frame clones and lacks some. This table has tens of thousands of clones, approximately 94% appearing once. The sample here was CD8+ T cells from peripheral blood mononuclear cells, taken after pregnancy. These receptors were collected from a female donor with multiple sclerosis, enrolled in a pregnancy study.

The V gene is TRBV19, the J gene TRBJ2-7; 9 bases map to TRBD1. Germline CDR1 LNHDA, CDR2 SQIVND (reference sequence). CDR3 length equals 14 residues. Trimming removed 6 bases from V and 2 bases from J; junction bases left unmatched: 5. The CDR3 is CASRITGGPYEQYF. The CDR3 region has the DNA TGTGCCAGTAGGATAACAGGGGGCCCCTACGAGCAGTACTTC.

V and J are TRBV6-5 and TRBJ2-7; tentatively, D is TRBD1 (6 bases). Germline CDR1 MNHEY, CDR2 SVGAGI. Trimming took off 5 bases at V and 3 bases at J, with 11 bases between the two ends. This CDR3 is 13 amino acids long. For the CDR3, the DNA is TGTGCCAGCAGTCATCAACAGGGCTACGAGCAGTACTTC. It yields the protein CASSHQQGYEQYF.

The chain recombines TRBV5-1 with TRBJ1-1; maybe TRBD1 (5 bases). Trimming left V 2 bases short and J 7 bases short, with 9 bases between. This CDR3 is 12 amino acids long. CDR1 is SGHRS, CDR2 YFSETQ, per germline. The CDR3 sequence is CASSLTTDEAFF. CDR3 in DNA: TGCGCCAGCAGCTTAACGACAGATGAAGCTTTCTTT.

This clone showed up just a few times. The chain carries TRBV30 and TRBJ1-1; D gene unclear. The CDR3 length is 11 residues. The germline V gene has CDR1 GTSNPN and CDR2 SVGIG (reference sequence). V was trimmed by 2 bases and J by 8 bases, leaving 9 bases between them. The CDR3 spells CAWSPVWEAFF. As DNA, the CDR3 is TGTGCCTGGAGTCCAGTTTGGGAAGCTTTCTTT. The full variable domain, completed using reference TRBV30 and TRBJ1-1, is SQTIHQWPATLVQPVGSPLSLECTVEGTSNPNLYWYRQAAGRGLQLLFYSVGIGQISSEVPQNLSASRPQDRQFILSSKKLLLSDSGFYLCAWSPVWEAFFGQGTRLTVV.

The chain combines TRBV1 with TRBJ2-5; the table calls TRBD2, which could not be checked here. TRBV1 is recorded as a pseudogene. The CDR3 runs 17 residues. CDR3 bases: TGCACCAGCAGCCAAGTTTCAACTAGCGGTACCCAAGAGACCCAGTACTTC. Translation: CTSSQVSTSGTQETQYF.

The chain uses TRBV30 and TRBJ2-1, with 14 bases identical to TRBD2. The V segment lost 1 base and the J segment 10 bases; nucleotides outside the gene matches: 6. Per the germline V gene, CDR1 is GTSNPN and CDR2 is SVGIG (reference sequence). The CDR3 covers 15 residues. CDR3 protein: CAWSGTSGRLGEQFF. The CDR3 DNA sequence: TGTGCCTGGAGTGGGACTAGCGGGAGGCTGGGCGAGCAGTTCTTC.

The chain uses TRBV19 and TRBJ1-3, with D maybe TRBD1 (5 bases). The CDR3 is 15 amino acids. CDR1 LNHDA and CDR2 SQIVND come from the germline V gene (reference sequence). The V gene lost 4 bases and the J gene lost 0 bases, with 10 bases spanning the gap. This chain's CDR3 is CASSTTAFSGNTIYF. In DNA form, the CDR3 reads TGTGCCAGTAGTACGACAGCGTTCTCTGGAAACACCATATATTTT.

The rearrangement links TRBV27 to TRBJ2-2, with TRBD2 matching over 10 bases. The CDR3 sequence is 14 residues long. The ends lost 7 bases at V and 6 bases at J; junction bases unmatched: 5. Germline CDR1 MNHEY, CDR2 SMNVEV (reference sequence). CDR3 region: CASTVAGGSGELFF. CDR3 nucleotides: TGTGCCAGCACGGTAGCGGGAGGATCCGGGGAGCTGTTTTTT.

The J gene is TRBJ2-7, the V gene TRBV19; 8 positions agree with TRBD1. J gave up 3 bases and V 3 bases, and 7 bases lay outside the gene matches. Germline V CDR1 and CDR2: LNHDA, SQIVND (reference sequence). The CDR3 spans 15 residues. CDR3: CASSMTAGGVYEQYF. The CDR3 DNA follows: TGTGCCAGTAGTATGACGGCAGGGGGCGTCTACGAGCAGTACTTC.

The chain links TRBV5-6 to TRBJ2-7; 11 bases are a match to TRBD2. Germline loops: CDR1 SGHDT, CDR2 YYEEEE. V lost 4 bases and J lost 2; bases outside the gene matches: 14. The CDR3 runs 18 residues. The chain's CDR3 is CASSETVGTSGEPYEQYF. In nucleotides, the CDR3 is TGTGCCAGCAGCGAGACCGTCGGGACTAGCGGTGAACCCTACGAGCAGTACTTC.

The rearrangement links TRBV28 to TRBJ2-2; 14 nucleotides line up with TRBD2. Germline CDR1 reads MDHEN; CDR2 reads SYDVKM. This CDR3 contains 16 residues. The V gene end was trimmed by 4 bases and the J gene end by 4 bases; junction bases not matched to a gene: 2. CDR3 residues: CASSSGLAGVTGELFF. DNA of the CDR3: TGTGCCAGCAGTTCGGGACTAGCGGGAGTCACCGGGGAGCTGTTTTTT.

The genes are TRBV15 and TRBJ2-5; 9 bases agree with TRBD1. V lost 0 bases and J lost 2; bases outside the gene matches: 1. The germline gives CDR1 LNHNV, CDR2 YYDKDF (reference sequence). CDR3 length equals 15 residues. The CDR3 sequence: CATSRDGQGQETQYF. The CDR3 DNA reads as TGTGCCACCAGCAGAGATGGACAGGGGCAAGAGACCCAGTACTTC.

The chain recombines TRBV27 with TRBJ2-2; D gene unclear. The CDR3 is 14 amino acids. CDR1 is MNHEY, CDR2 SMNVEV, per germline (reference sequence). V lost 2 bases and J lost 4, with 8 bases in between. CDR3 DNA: TGTGCCAGCAGTTTAGCCCTATCCACCGGGGAGCTGTTTTTT. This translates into CASSLALSTGELFF.

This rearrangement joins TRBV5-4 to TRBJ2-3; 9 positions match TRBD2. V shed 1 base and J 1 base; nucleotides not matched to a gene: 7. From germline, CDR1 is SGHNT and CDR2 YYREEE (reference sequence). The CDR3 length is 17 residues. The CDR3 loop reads CASSLNVRGRGTDTQYF. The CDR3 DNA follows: TGTGCCAGCAGCTTGAATGTACGCGGGAGGGGCACAGATACGCAGTATTTT. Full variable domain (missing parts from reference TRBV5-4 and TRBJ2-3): ETGVTQSPTHLIKTRGQQVTLRCSSQSGHNTVSWYQQALGQGPQFIFQYYREEENGRGNFPPRFSGLQFPNYSSELNVNALELDDSALYLCASSLNVRGRGTDTQYFGPGTRLTVL.

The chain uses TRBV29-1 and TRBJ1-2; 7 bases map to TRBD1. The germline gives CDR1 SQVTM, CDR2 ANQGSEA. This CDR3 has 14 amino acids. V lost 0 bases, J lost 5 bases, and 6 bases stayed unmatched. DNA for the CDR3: TGCAGCGTTGAAGAGACAGGGTTGCGGTATGGCTACACCTTC. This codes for CSVEETGLRYGYTF.

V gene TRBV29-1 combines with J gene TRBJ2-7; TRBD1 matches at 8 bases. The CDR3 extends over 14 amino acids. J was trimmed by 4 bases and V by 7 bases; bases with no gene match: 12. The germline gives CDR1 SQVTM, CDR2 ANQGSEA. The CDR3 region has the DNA TGCAGCGCCGCCCCACAGGGGGTCAGTTACGAGCAGTACTTC. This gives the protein CSAAPQGVSYEQYF.

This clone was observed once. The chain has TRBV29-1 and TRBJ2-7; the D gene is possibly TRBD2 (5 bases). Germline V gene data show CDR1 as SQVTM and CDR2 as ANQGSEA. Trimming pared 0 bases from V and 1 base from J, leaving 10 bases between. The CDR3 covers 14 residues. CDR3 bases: TGCAGCGTTGAAGAAAGCGGTAGGTCCTACGAGCAGTACTTC. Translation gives CSVEESGRSYEQYF.

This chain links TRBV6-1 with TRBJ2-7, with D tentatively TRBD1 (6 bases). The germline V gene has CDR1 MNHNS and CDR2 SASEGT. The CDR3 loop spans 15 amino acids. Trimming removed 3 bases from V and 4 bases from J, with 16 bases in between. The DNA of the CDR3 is TGTGCCAGCAGTGAGACCGGGAACAGGGTGTACGAGCAGTACTTC. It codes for CASSETGNRVYEQYF.

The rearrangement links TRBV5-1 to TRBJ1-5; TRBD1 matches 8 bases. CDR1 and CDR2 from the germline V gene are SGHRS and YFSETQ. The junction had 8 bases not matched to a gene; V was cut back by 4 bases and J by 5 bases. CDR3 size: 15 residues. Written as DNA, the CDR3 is TGCGCCAGCAGCCCCGGACAGGGAGGGTATCAGCCCCAGCATTTT. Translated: CASSPGQGGYQPQHF.

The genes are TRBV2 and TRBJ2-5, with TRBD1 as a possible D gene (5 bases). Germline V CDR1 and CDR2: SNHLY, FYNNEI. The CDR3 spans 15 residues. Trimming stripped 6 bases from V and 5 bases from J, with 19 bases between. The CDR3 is CASSVGAGPRETQYF. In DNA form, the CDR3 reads TGTGCCAGCAGCGTTGGGGCAGGCCCCAGGGAGACCCAGTACTTC.

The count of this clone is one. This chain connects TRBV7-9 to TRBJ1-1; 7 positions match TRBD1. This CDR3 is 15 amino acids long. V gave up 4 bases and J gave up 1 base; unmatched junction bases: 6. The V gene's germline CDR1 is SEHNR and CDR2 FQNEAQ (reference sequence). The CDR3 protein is CASSSTGTENTEAFF. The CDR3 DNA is TGTGCCAGCAGCTCCACCGGGACAGAGAACACTGAAGCTTTCTTT.

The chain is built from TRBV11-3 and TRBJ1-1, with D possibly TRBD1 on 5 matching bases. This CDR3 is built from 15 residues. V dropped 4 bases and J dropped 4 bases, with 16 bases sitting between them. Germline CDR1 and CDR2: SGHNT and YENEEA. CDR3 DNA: TGTGCCAGCAGCTCCTATCCCCGGGGGACCACTGAAGCTTTCTTT. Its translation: CASSSYPRGTTEAFF.

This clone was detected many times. CDR3 sequence: CASKDGNYNEQFF. In DNA form, the CDR3 reads TGTGCCAGCAAGGACGGGAACTACAATGAGCAGTTCTTC. This chain joins TRBV7-9 and TRBJ2-1, with TRBD2 as a possible D gene (5 bases). From germline, CDR1 is SEHNR and CDR2 FQNEAQ (reference sequence). Trimming removed 7 bases at V and 3 bases at J, with 10 bases between. This CDR3 is built from 13 residues.

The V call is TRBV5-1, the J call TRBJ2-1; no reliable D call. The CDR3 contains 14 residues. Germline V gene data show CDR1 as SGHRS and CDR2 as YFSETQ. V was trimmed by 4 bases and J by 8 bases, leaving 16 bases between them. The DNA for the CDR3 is TGCGCCAGCAGCCTTTACTACCTACTGGATGAGCAGTTCTTC. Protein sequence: CASSLYYLLDEQFF. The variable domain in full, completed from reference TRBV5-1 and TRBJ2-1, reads KAGVTQTPRYLIKTRGQQVTLSCSPISGHRSVSWYQQTPGQGLQFLFEYFSETQRNKGNFPGRFSGRQFSNSRSEMNVSTLELGDSALYLCASSLYYLLDEQFFGPGTRLTVL.

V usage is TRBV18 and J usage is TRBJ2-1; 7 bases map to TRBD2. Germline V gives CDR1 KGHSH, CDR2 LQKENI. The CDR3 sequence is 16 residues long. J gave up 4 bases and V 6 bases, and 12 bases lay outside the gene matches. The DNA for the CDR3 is TGTGCCAGCTCGCCCCGGGGGGACCCCACATACAATGAGCAGTTCTTC. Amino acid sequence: CASSPRGDPTYNEQFF.

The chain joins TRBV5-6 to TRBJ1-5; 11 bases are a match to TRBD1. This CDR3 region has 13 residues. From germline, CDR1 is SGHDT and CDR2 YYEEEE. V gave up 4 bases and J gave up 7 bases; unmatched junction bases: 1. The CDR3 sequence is CASSGQGAQPQHF. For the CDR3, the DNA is TGTGCCAGCAGCGGACAGGGGGCCCAGCCCCAGCATTTT.

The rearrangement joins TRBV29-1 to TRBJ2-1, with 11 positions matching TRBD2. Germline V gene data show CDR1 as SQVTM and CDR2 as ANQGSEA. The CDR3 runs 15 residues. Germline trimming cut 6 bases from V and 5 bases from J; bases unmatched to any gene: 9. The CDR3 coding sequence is TGCAGCGTAAACACCGGGACTAGCGGCCACAATGAGCAGTTCTTC. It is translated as CSVNTGTSGHNEQFF.